Below, 30 T cell receptor beta chains from the same sample are listed, as sequenced in a study of cytomegalovirus exposure and HLA in healthy donors. The PCR used 60 Vbeta and 13 Jbeta primers. The protocol was immunoSEQ multiplex PCR, while the TCRdb copy is restricted to in-frame clones and leaves out a portion. The sample consists of about 86,000 clones, around 70% of them appearing once. The specimen was PBMCs. The receptors here all came from a man in his fifties or sixties in good health and CMV-seronegative.

This sequence joins TRBV6-5 and TRBJ1-2; the match to TRBD1 covers 11 bases. In germline, CDR1 is MNHEY, CDR2 SVGAGI. V dropped 2 bases and J dropped 4; count of bases not matched to a gene: 0. The CDR3 contains 14 residues. Here the CDR3 DNA reads TGTGCCAGCAGTTACGGACAGGGGGCCTATGGCTACACCTTC. Protein: CASSYGQGAYGYTF.

V gene TRBV6-1 combines with J gene TRBJ1-1; D possibly corresponds to TRBD1 (5 bases). V lost 7 bases to trimming and J lost 4 bases, with 13 bases between them. Per germline, CDR1 MNHNS and CDR2 SASEGT. The CDR3 spans 13 residues. CDR3 protein: CASIMGGGTEAFF. In DNA form, the CDR3 reads TGTGCCAGCATAATGGGGGGAGGCACTGAAGCTTTCTTT.

The chain uses TRBV6-1 and TRBJ1-1; a weak D match, TRBD1 (5 bases). This CDR3 region has 15 residues. The germline V gene encodes CDR1 MNHNS and CDR2 SASEGT. V was pared by 4 bases and J by 6 bases, with 18 bases between. The CDR3 region has the DNA TGTGCCAGCAGTGTCAGGGAAGGAGTTCGTGCTGAAGCTTTCTTT. Amino acid sequence: CASSVREGVRAEAFF.

The chain couples TRBV28 to TRBJ2-5, with TRBD2 as a possible D gene (5 bases). CDR1 is MDHEN and CDR2 is SYDVKM in the germline V gene. V dropped 4 bases and J dropped 4 bases, with 16 bases sitting between them. The CDR3 is made up of 15 amino acids. The CDR3 DNA reads as TGTGCCAGCAGTTCAAGCGTAGAGGGAATAGAGACCCAGTACTTC. Protein: CASSSSVEGIETQYF.

This chain joins TRBV6-6 and TRBJ1-1, with D possibly being TRBD1 (5 bases). V was shortened by 0 bases and J by 5 bases, with 13 bases between the two germline ends. Germline CDR1 MNHNY, CDR2 SVGAGI (reference sequence). The CDR3 is 15 amino acids. The CDR3 protein is CASSYSGGRATEAFF. DNA for the CDR3: TGTGCCAGCAGTTACTCGGGGGGTCGAGCGACTGAAGCTTTCTTT.

The V and J genes are TRBV7-2 and TRBJ2-7, with 9 bases aligning to TRBD1. From germline, CDR1 is SGHTA and CDR2 FQGNSA. The CDR3 contains 14 residues. Trimming cost V 5 bases and J 4 bases; bases outside gene matches: 6. In DNA, the CDR3 is TGTGCCAGCAGCAAACAGGGGGCTTCGTACGAGCAGTACTTC. As protein: CASSKQGASYEQYF.

This sequence joins TRBV7-2 and TRBJ2-1, with 11 bases aligning to TRBD2. Germline V gene sequence: CDR1 SGHTA, CDR2 FQGNSA. Trimming at V came to 1 base and at J to 6 bases, leaving 2 bases not matched to a gene. The length of the CDR3 is 15 residues. The CDR3 loop is CASSLDLAGGNEQFF. CDR3 nucleotides: TGTGCCAGCAGCTTAGATCTAGCGGGGGGCAATGAGCAGTTCTTC. Together with reference TRBV7-2 and TRBJ2-1, the CDR3 gives the full variable domain: GAGVSQSPSNKVTEKGKDVELRCDPISGHTALYWYRQSLGQGLEFLIYFQGNSAPDKSGLPSDRFSAERTGGSVSTLTIQRTQQEDSAVYLCASSLDLAGGNEQFFGPGTRLTVL.

This sequence joins TRBV2 and TRBJ2-1, with 10 bases fitting TRBD2. J gave up 1 base and V 11 bases, and 2 bases lay outside the gene matches. This CDR3 is built from 13 residues. The germline CDR1 and CDR2 sequences are SNHLY and FYNNEI. The CDR3: CAGSGGSYNEQFF. The CDR3 nucleotides are TGTGCCGGTAGCGGGGGGTCCTACAATGAGCAGTTCTTC.

This chain uses TRBV29-1 with TRBJ2-7; TRBD1 aligns across 9 bases. This CDR3 region has 13 residues. Germline CDR1 and CDR2: SQVTM and ANQGSEA. J lost 2 bases, V lost 6 bases, and 5 bases had no gene match. This CDR3 reads CSVRTGETYEQYF. The CDR3, as DNA: TGCAGCGTCCGGACAGGGGAAACCTACGAGCAGTACTTC.

The V gene is TRBV2, the J gene TRBJ2-1; the match to TRBD2 covers 11 bases. J gave up 7 bases and V 3 bases, and 8 bases lay outside the gene matches. The CDR3 has 16 amino acids. The germline gives CDR1 SNHLY, CDR2 FYNNEI. CDR3 DNA sequence: TGTGCCAGCAGTGACGAGGTAGCGGGGGGGAAGAATGAGCAGTTCTTC. Residues: CASSDEVAGGKNEQFF.

The chain couples TRBV19 to TRBJ1-5, with TRBD1 matching 7 bases. This CDR3 has 16 residues. With 5 bases clipped from V and 3 bases from J, the junction kept 10 bases outside the gene matches. Per the germline V gene, CDR1 is LNHDA and CDR2 is SQIVND (reference sequence). DNA for the CDR3: TGTGCCAGTAGTCTGGGACAGCCTGGGGTCAATCAGCCCCAGCATTTT. It translates to CASSLGQPGVNQPQHF.

The J gene is TRBJ2-7, the V gene TRBV4-2, with 9 nucleotides matching TRBD1. Trimming removed 1 base from V and 2 bases from J; junction bases left unmatched: 3. This CDR3 has 15 residues. Germline CDR1 is LGHNA and CDR2 is YNFKEQ. This chain's CDR3 is CASSQAGTGTYEQYF. The CDR3 region has the DNA TGTGCCAGCAGCCAAGCCGGGACAGGGACCTACGAGCAGTACTTC.

The gene calls are TRBV7-9 and TRBJ2-7, with D possibly matching TRBD2 (7 bases). Trimming left V 4 bases short and J 0 bases short, with 16 bases between. This CDR3 is 16 amino acids long. From germline, CDR1 is SEHNR and CDR2 FQNEAQ (reference sequence). CDR3 in amino acids: CASSSRGGGLSYEQYF. CDR3 bases: TGTGCCAGCAGCTCCAGGGGCGGGGGTCTCTCCTACGAGCAGTACTTC.

The table lists this clone with a few counts. The chain carries TRBV7-9 and TRBJ1-1; 7 bases match TRBD1. The V and J ends lost 5 bases and 4 bases, in that order; junction bases with no gene match: 10. The germline CDR1 and CDR2 sequences are SEHNR and FQNEAQ (reference sequence). CDR3 length: 15 amino acids. The CDR3 DNA reads as TGTGCCAGCAGCCTCAACTCTAACAGGGGCACTGAAGCTTTCTTT. Translation: CASSLNSNRGTEAFF.

The genes are TRBV5-4 and TRBJ1-2; the D gene is possibly TRBD1 (5 bases). CDR3 length: 14 amino acids. Trimming removed 2 bases from V and 0 bases from J, with 8 bases in between. Germline V CDR1 and CDR2: SGHNT, YYREEE (reference sequence). CDR3 DNA: TGTGCCAGCAGCTTCGACAGCGCTAACTATGGCTACACCTTC. It is translated as CASSFDSANYGYTF. The full variable domain, its missing parts supplied by reference TRBV5-4 and TRBJ1-2, is ETGVTQSPTHLIKTRGQQVTLRCSSQSGHNTVSWYQQALGQGPQFIFQYYREEENGRGNFPPRFSGLQFPNYSSELNVNALELDDSALYLCASSFDSANYGYTFGSGTRLTVV.

The chain uses TRBV5-1 and TRBJ2-5; 7 bases match TRBD2. The J segment lost 0 bases and the V segment lost 0 bases, leaving 5 bases of the junction unmatched. The CDR3 consists of 16 residues. The germline CDR1 and CDR2 sequences are SGHRS and YFSETQ. The CDR3 nucleotides read TGCGCCAGCAGCTTGGGCGCTAGCGGCAACCAAGAGACCCAGTACTTC. Translating it yields CASSLGASGNQETQYF.

The gene calls are TRBV9 and TRBJ1-5; D uncertain. Germline V gene lookup returns CDR1 SGDLS and CDR2 YYNGEE. V lost 5 bases and J 7 bases, leaving 10 bases between the germline ends. The CDR3 runs 12 residues. The CDR3 DNA is TGTGCCAGCAGTCGGGGTGGCCAGCCCCAGCATTTT. It specifies CASSRGGQPQHF.

The chain combines TRBV7-9 with TRBJ2-5; D is undetermined. Germline CDR1 SEHNR, CDR2 FQNEAQ (reference sequence). V was pared by 3 bases and J by 0 bases, with 8 bases between. CDR3 length: 14 residues. The CDR3 is CASSFSGYQETQYF. CDR3 bases: TGTGCCAGCAGCTTTTCAGGTTACCAAGAGACCCAGTACTTC.

The rearrangement joins TRBV4-3 to TRBJ1-4; 7 positions match TRBD1. The CDR3 spans 16 residues. V shed 3 bases and J 3 bases; nucleotides not matched to a gene: 7. Germline V CDR1 and CDR2: LGHNA, YSLEER. The CDR3 DNA reads TGCGCCAGCAGCCAGGGGAACAGGGGTTCTAATGAAAAACTGTTTTTT. It is translated as CASSQGNRGSNEKLFF.

The chain is built from TRBV7-9 and TRBJ1-1; D perhaps matches TRBD1 (6 bases). The germline V gene has CDR1 SEHNR and CDR2 FQNEAQ (reference sequence). The CDR3 totals 15 residues. Trimming removed 5 bases at V and 1 base at J, with 14 bases between. The CDR3 protein is CASSLNRVTNTEAFF. As DNA, the CDR3 is TGTGCCAGCAGCCTAAACAGGGTCACGAACACTGAAGCTTTCTTT.

The chain couples TRBV18 to TRBJ2-2; TRBD2 aligns across 9 bases. The V and J ends lost 3 bases and 5 bases, in that order; junction bases with no gene match: 10. Germline V lookup: CDR1 KGHSH, CDR2 LQKENI. The CDR3 contains 17 residues. CDR3 sequence reads: CASSPVRLAGVTGELFF. CDR3 bases: TGTGCCAGCTCACCCGTACGGTTAGCGGGAGTGACCGGGGAGCTGTTTTTT.

The rearrangement joins TRBV29-1 to TRBJ2-1; 7 positions agree with TRBD2. Germline V gives CDR1 SQVTM, CDR2 ANQGSEA. Trimming cost V 4 bases and J 8 bases; bases outside gene matches: 5. The CDR3 totals 12 residues. The CDR3 here is CSVVIGGDEQFF. The DNA for the CDR3 is TGCAGCGTTGTTATTGGGGGGGATGAGCAGTTCTTC.

The CDR3 sequence: CVSEAVLMGPEAFF. CDR3 coding DNA: TGTGTTTCCGAGGCTGTCTTGATGGGGCCCGAAGCTTTCTTT. The chain uses TRBV28 and TRBJ1-1; D perhaps matches TRBD1 (5 bases). The CDR3 covers 14 residues. CDR1 is MDHEN, CDR2 SYDVKM, per germline.

The sample holds a few counts of this clone. J is TRBJ2-4 and V is TRBV19, with D perhaps matching TRBD2 (5 bases). In germline, CDR1 is LNHDA, CDR2 SQIVND (reference sequence). The V gene lost 1 base and the J gene lost 9 bases, with 13 bases spanning the gap. The CDR3 is 14 residues long. In DNA, the CDR3 is TGTGCCAGTAGTATAGGGACTGTCTCGACCATTCAGTACTTC. This gives the protein CASSIGTVSTIQYF.

This clone was recorded once. CDR3 protein: CASSLYRGTAQPYEQYF. The CDR3 nucleotides read TGTGCCAGCAGCTTGTACCGTGGGACAGCCCAACCCTACGAGCAGTACTTC. The rearrangement uses TRBV7-2 and TRBJ2-7; TRBD1 aligns across 7 bases. CDR1 SGHTA and CDR2 FQGNSA come from the germline V gene. The CDR3 consists of 17 residues. V lost 3 bases, J lost 2 bases, and 13 bases stayed unmatched.

The chain employs TRBV6-5 and TRBJ1-4; TRBD1 is a possible D gene (5 bases). CDR1 is MNHEY and CDR2 is SVGAGI in the germline V gene. The V gene lost 2 bases and the J gene lost 8 bases, with 15 bases spanning the gap. CDR3 length equals 15 residues. DNA of the CDR3: TGTGCCAGCAGTTACCAACCCAGGGCGATGGAAAAACTGTTTTTT. It yields the protein CASSYQPRAMEKLFF.

V and J are TRBV5-1 and TRBJ1-4, with 11 bases identical to TRBD1. V was pared by 2 bases and J by 7 bases, with 4 bases of the junction left unmatched. The CDR3 runs 15 residues. CDR1 SGHRS and CDR2 YFSETQ come from the germline V gene. CDR3 DNA sequence: TGCGCCAGCAGCTTAGGACAGGGGGCAAGTGAAAAACTGTTTTTT. Translated, it gives CASSLGQGASEKLFF.

V gene TRBV5-1 combines with J gene TRBJ2-2; 9 bases align to TRBD1. The V and J ends lost 4 bases and 3 bases, in that order; junction bases with no gene match: 4. Germline CDR1 reads SGHRS; CDR2 reads YFSETQ. The CDR3 runs 15 residues. The CDR3 reads CASSPGDRDTGELFF. The CDR3 DNA reads as TGCGCCAGCAGCCCGGGGGACAGGGACACCGGGGAGCTGTTTTTT.

The chain links TRBV6-5 to TRBJ2-1, with 8 bases lining up with TRBD1. The CDR3 runs 15 residues. The J segment lost 5 bases and the V segment lost 6 bases, leaving 9 bases of the junction unmatched. Germline V gene data show CDR1 as MNHEY and CDR2 as SVGAGI. The CDR3 coding sequence is TGTGCCAGCAGCTCTCCGGGACAGGAACACAATGAGCAGTTCTTC. This codes for CASSSPGQEHNEQFF.

The gene calls are TRBV5-1 and TRBJ2-2, with TRBD2 as a possible D gene (6 bases). The germline gives CDR1 SGHRS, CDR2 YFSETQ. V lost 4 bases and J lost 1, with 11 bases in between. This CDR3 has 15 amino acids. In DNA, the CDR3 is TGCGCCAGCAGCCCCGGGACTTTGAACACCGGGGAGCTGTTTTTT. This translates into CASSPGTLNTGELFF.